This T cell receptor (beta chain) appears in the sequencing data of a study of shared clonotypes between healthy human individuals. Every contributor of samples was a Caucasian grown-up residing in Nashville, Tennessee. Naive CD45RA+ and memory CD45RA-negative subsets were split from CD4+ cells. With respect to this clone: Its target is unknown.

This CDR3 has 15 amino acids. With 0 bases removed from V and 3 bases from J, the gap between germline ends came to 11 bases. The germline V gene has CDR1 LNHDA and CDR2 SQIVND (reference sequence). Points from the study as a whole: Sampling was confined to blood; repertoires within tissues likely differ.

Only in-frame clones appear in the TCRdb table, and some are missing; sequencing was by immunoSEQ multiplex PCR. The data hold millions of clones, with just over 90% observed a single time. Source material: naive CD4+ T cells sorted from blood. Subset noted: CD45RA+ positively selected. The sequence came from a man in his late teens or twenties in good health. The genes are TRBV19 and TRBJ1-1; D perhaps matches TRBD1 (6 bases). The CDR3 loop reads CASSIEWQGYTEAFF. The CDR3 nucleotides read TGTGCCAGTAGTATAGAATGGCAGGGGTACACTGAAGCTTTCTTT.